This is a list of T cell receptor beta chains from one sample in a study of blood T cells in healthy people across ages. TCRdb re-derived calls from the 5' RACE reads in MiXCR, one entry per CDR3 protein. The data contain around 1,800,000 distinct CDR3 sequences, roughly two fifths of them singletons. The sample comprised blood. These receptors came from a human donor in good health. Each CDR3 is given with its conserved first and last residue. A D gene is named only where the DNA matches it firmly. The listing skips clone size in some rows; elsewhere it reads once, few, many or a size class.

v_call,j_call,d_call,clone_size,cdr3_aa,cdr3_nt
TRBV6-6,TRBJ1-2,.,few,CASSYSRADGGYTF,TGTGCCAGCAGTTACAGCAGGGCCGACGGTGGCTACACCTTC
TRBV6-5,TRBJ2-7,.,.,CASSQRGRRFDEQYF,TGTGCCAGCAGTCAACGCGGCCGCAGGTTCGACGAGCAGTACTTC
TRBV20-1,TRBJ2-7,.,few,CSASRQVSYEQYF,TGCAGTGCTAGCAGGCAGGTCTCCTACGAGCAGTACTTC
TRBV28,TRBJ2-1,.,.,CASGSYYEQFF,TGTGCCAGCGGCTCCTACTACGAGCAGTTCTTC
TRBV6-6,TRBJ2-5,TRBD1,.,CASRYRQGIVETQYF,TGTGCCAGCAGATACAGACAGGGCATTGTGGAGACCCAGTACTTC
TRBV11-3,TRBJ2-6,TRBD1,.,CASSLTWTGGGSGANVLTF,TGTGCCAGCAGCTTAACGTGGACAGGGGGTGGCTCTGGGGCCAACGTCCTGACTTTC
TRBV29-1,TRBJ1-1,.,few,CSVDGSGVNTEAFF,TGCAGCGTTGACGGCTCGGGGGTGAACACTGAAGCTTTCTTT
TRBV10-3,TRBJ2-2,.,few,CAISGQGDTGELFF,TGTGCCATCAGTGGTCAGGGTGACACCGGGGAGCTGTTTTTT
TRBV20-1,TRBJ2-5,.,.,CSAVTLGRGAGETQYF,TGCAGTGCTGTAACCCTTGGCAGGGGGGCCGGGGAGACCCAGTACTTC
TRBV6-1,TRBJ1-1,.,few,CASSEPGAYTEAFF,TGTGCCAGCAGTGAACCCGGGGCCTACACTGAAGCTTTCTTT
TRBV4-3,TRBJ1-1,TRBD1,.,CASSRISGTGDEAFF,TGCGCCAGCAGCCGCATTTCCGGGACAGGGGACGAAGCTTTCTTT
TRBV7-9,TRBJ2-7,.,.,CASSPSWGNEQYF,TGTGCCAGCAGCCCCTCTTGGGGTAACGAGCAGTACTTC
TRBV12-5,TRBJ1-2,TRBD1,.,CASGSSPAGGNYGYTF,TGTGCTAGTGGTTCCTCTCCGGCAGGGGGGAACTATGGCTACACCTTC
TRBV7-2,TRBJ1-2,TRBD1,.,CASSLGDSRVGYTF,TGTGCCAGCAGCTTAGGGGACAGCCGGGTTGGCTACACCTTC